This T cell receptor (beta chain) was captured in a study of blood T cell repertoires in COVID-19. For the study at large: Sites in the United States, Italy and Spain provided acute and convalescent COVID-19 samples. Sources were T cells, B-cell-depleted T cells, or PBMCs; the material itself was cDNA or gDNA.

Authors' analysis steps: The authors estimated nucleated cell counts from reference gene primer amplification. Using immunoSEQ multiplex PCR, the repertoire was profiled, and TCRdb retains in-frame clones only, with some absent. That table supplies the V and J calls and clone size; D and trimming were determined from the DNA. The sample carries 25,000 to 35,000 clones, 80% to 90% recorded once. The CDR3 has 16 residues. The ends lost 0 bases at V and 4 bases at J; junction bases unmatched: 9. The germline V gene encodes CDR1 MNHEY and CDR2 SMNVEV (reference sequence). The sequencing sample was made of peripheral blood. The chain recombines TRBV27 with TRBJ2-7; 7 bases line up with TRBD1. The sequence was obtained from a human donor with acute or convalescent COVID-19. The donor label of this sample is uncertain. CDR3 coding DNA: TGTGCCAGCAGTTTATCGTGGGCAGGGGGAAAATACGAGCAGTACTTC. Translation gives CASSLSWAGGKYEQYF.